Below, 25 T cell receptor beta chains from the same sample are listed, as sequenced in a study of cytotoxic CD8 clonotypes in ibrutinib-treated CLL. Some clones are missing from TCRdb's copy, which holds only in-frame ones; the method was immunoSEQ multiplex PCR. The data hold 250,000 to 350,000 clones, with approximately 76% observed a single time. The sequencing here drew on PBMCs, taken at disease progression, from a patient treated with ibrutinib. Source of these receptors: a human donor with chronic lymphocytic leukemia.

CDR3 nucleotide sequence: TGTGCCAGCAGTTACATGAGCTTGAACACCGGGGAGCTGTTTTTT. Its translation is CASSYMSLNTGELFF. The chain uses TRBV6-5 and TRBJ2-2; D is unclear. This CDR3 is built from 15 residues. Between the trimmed V and J ends, which lost 2 bases and 1 base, there was a span of 8 bases. Germline V gives CDR1 MNHEY, CDR2 SVGAGI.

Concerning this clone: Different DNA sequences within this sample yield the same CDR3. This chain joins TRBV5-1 and TRBJ1-5; possibly TRBD1 for D (5 bases). The CDR3 consists of 14 residues. V lost 0 bases, J lost 1 base, and 5 bases lay in between. Germline assignment: CDR1 SGHRS and CDR2 YFSETQ. This CDR3 is CASSLEGSNQPQHF. The CDR3 nucleotides are TGCGCCAGCAGCTTGGAGGGGAGCAATCAGCCCCAGCATTTT.

This rearrangement joins TRBV27 to TRBJ1-1; no reliable D call. V lost 8 bases to trimming and J lost 1 base, with 11 bases between them. The CDR3 loop spans 13 amino acids. Germline lookup yields CDR1 MNHEY and CDR2 SMNVEV (reference sequence). CDR3 region: CASQPLRNTEAFF. Here the CDR3 DNA reads TGTGCCAGCCAACCCCTCCGGAACACTGAAGCTTTCTTT.

This rearrangement joins TRBV29-1 to TRBJ2-1; TRBD2 might be the D (5 bases). CDR1 is SQVTM and CDR2 is ANQGSEA in the germline V gene. The length of the CDR3 is 13 residues. V was trimmed by 2 bases and J by 4 bases, leaving 9 bases between them. The CDR3 nucleotides are TGCAGCGTTGAAACACTAGGTTACAATGAGCAGTTCTTC. This sequence encodes CSVETLGYNEQFF.

In this sample, this clone turned up a few times. The genes are TRBV7-2 and TRBJ2-5, with D hard to call. Between the trimmed V and J ends, which lost 6 bases and 4 bases, there was a span of 9 bases. The CDR3 consists of 12 residues. CDR1 is SGHTA and CDR2 is FQGNSA in the germline V gene. The CDR3 region is CASSHRLETQYF. The CDR3 DNA reads TGTGCCAGCAGTCATAGGTTAGAGACCCAGTACTTC.

V gene TRBV28 combines with J gene TRBJ1-2; 7 nucleotides agree with TRBD1. This CDR3 comprises 12 residues. J was trimmed by 6 bases and V by 6 bases; bases with no gene match: 4. CDR1 MDHEN and CDR2 SYDVKM come from the germline V gene. CDR3 DNA sequence: TGTGCCAGCAGGGGACAGATCGATGGCTACACCTTC. Its translation is CASRGQIDGYTF.

DNA for the CDR3: TGTGCCAGCTCACCAACGACATTAACTAATGAAAAACTGTTTTTT. It encodes CASSPTTLTNEKLFF. V is TRBV18 and J is TRBJ1-4; no definite D call. Germline CDR1 and CDR2: KGHSH and LQKENI. Trimming stripped 2 bases from V and 1 base from J, with 8 bases between. This CDR3 contains 15 residues.

A note on this clone: Germline is not matched at one junction end, which may reflect a read error. The CDR3, as DNA: TGTGCCAGCGGCGTCAAATTCGGGCAGAGGCTTTTTTCCTTC. Amino acid sequence: CASGVKFGQRLFSF. V gene TRBV6-5 combines with J gene TRBJ1-2; D not resolved. The CDR3 totals 14 residues. The V gene's germline CDR1 is MNHEY and CDR2 SVGAGI.

This rearrangement joins TRBV13 to TRBJ2-3, with 12 nucleotides matching TRBD2. CDR1 and CDR2 from the germline V gene are PRHDT and FYEKMQ (reference sequence). This CDR3 region has 16 residues. J was trimmed by 1 base and V by 5 bases; bases with no gene match: 4. The CDR3 here is CASSPRTSGGTDTQYF. As DNA, the CDR3 is TGTGCCAGCAGCCCCCGGACTAGCGGGGGCACAGATACGCAGTATTTT.

V is TRBV7-9 and J is TRBJ2-7; TRBD2 agrees at 9 bases. Losses at the gene ends were 5 bases for V and 0 bases for J; bases not matched to a gene: 8. Germline loops: CDR1 SEHNR, CDR2 FQNEAQ (reference sequence). CDR3 length: 16 amino acids. The CDR3 region is CASSELGLASSYEQYF. The CDR3, as DNA: TGTGCCAGCAGCGAATTGGGACTAGCCAGCTCCTACGAGCAGTACTTC.

The DNA of the CDR3 is TGCGCCAGCAGCTTGGTCTTGACGTGGGGTCCTCTCTACAATGAGCAGTTCTTC. It translates to CASSLVLTWGPLYNEQFF. The chain employs TRBV5-1 and TRBJ2-1, with unresolved D. With 0 bases removed from V and 3 bases from J, the gap between germline ends came to 19 bases. The CDR3 has 18 residues. The germline V gene has CDR1 SGHRS and CDR2 YFSETQ. The full variable domain, completed using reference TRBV5-1 and TRBJ2-1, is KAGVTQTPRYLIKTRGQQVTLSCSPISGHRSVSWYQQTPGQGLQFLFEYFSETQRNKGNFPGRFSGRQFSNSRSEMNVSTLELGDSALYLCASSLVLTWGPLYNEQFFGPGTRLTVL.

The V call is TRBV2, the J call TRBJ1-4; 9 bases fit TRBD1. Losses at the gene ends were 5 bases for V and 7 bases for J; bases not matched to a gene: 2. CDR3 length: 13 residues. Germline CDR1 is SNHLY and CDR2 is FYNNEI. Here the CDR3 DNA reads TGTGCCAGCAGTCGGACAGGGGCTGAAAAACTGTTTTTT. This codes for CASSRTGAEKLFF.

This clone has a single count. The gene calls are TRBV19 and TRBJ1-1; D might be TRBD1 (6 bases). The CDR3 length is 14 residues. The V end lost 0 bases, the J end lost 1 base, and 6 bases lay between the germline ends. CDR1 and CDR2 from the germline V gene are LNHDA and SQIVND (reference sequence). This chain's CDR3 is CASSIDRGNTEAFF. The CDR3 DNA is TGTGCCAGTAGTATAGACAGGGGGAACACTGAAGCTTTCTTT.

The gene calls are TRBV7-2 and TRBJ2-1; maybe TRBD2 (6 bases). The V and J ends lost 1 base and 4 bases respectively, with 8 bases between them. Germline V gene sequence: CDR1 SGHTA, CDR2 FQGNSA. This CDR3 has 14 amino acids. CDR3 nucleotides: TGTGCCAGCAGCTTAGACGGGACTTACAATGAGCAGTTCTTC. Translated, it gives CASSLDGTYNEQFF.

The chain employs TRBV4-1 and TRBJ1-4; TRBD1 might be the D (5 bases). CDR3 length: 14 amino acids. V was trimmed by 0 bases and J by 7 bases, leaving 9 bases between them. Germline V gives CDR1 MGHRA, CDR2 YSYEKL. This chain's CDR3 is CASSQDLGREKLFF. CDR3 nucleotide sequence: TGCGCCAGCAGCCAAGATCTGGGGCGTGAAAAACTGTTTTTT.

The rearrangement links TRBV4-1 to TRBJ2-5; TRBD2 agrees at 13 bases. The CDR3 loop spans 17 amino acids. Germline trimming cut 2 bases from V and 1 base from J; bases unmatched to any gene: 4. The V gene's germline CDR1 is MGHRA and CDR2 YSYEKL. This CDR3 is CASSQLGLAGAQETQYF. CDR3 in DNA: TGCGCCAGCAGCCAACTCGGACTAGCGGGGGCCCAAGAGACCCAGTACTTC.

The CDR3 here is CASRLIAGARWNEQFF. The CDR3 DNA reads TGTGCCAGCAGACTAATAGCGGGAGCTCGGTGGAATGAGCAGTTCTTC. The rearrangement links TRBV28 to TRBJ2-1, with 9 bases matching TRBD2. The junction had 13 bases not matched to a gene; V was cut back by 6 bases and J by 7 bases. Germline loops: CDR1 MDHEN, CDR2 SYDVKM. The CDR3 loop spans 16 amino acids.

The chain is built from TRBV9 and TRBJ1-2; D gene unclear. V lost 3 bases, J lost 3 bases, and 15 bases lay in between. The CDR3 has 15 amino acids. Germline V gene data show CDR1 as SGDLS and CDR2 as YYNGEE. The CDR3: CASSAPSRVYYGYTF. Here the CDR3 DNA reads TGTGCCAGCAGCGCGCCTTCTAGGGTTTACTATGGCTACACCTTC.

This chain connects TRBV29-1 to TRBJ2-1; TRBD2 matches 8 bases. CDR3 length equals 10 residues. The ends lost 8 bases at V and 8 bases at J; junction bases unmatched: 2. Germline loops: CDR1 SQVTM, CDR2 ANQGSEA. CDR3 region: CSPGGDEQFF. For the CDR3, the DNA is TGCAGCCCGGGGGGGGATGAGCAGTTCTTC.

In DNA, the CDR3 is TGTGCCAGCAGCCGCTTGACTAGCGGAACAGATACGCAGTATTTT. This sequence encodes CASSRLTSGTDTQYF. This sequence joins TRBV7-8 and TRBJ2-3; 9 bases fit TRBD2. The length of the CDR3 is 15 residues. The trim removed 5 bases at V and 3 bases at J, leaving 6 bases unmatched. The germline CDR1 and CDR2 sequences are SGHVS and FQNEAQ.

V usage is TRBV7-8 and J usage is TRBJ2-7; the match to TRBD2 covers 15 bases. The CDR3 loop spans 15 amino acids. J gave up 4 bases and V 7 bases, and 5 bases lay outside the gene matches. From germline, CDR1 is SGHVS and CDR2 FQNEAQ. CDR3: CASTPGTSGGYEQYF. In DNA, the CDR3 is TGTGCCAGCACCCCCGGGACTAGCGGGGGGTACGAGCAGTACTTC.

The chain links TRBV11-2 to TRBJ2-7, with TRBD2 matching over 11 bases. The CDR3 spans 18 residues. The trim removed 2 bases at V and 6 bases at J, leaving 15 bases unmatched. CDR1 is SGHAT, CDR2 FQNNGV, per germline. CDR3 bases: TGTGCCAGCAGCTTATATGCGACTAGCGGGACCGCGGGGAGCGAGCAGTACTTC. It encodes CASSLYATSGTAGSEQYF. The whole variable domain, remainder taken from reference TRBV11-2 and TRBJ2-7, is EAGVAQSPRYKIIEKRQSVAFWCNPISGHATLYWYQQILGQGPKLLIQFQNNGVVDDSQLPKDRFSAERLKGVDSTLKIQPAKLEDSAVYLCASSLYATSGTAGSEQYFGPGTRLTVT.

As to this clone: This sample includes further DNA sequences coding for the same CDR3. The chain is built from TRBV29-1 and TRBJ1-2, with 7 nucleotides matching TRBD1. CDR3 length: 13 residues. Germline CDR1 is SQVTM and CDR2 is ANQGSEA. The ends lost 2 bases at V and 4 bases at J; junction bases unmatched: 4. The CDR3 nucleotides read TGCAGCGTTGAAAGACAGGGCGGCTATGGCTACACCTTC. This translates into CSVERQGGYGYTF.

The rearrangement joins TRBV5-4 to TRBJ1-1; D is perhaps TRBD1 (5 bases). The CDR3 is 13 amino acids. Trimming stripped 6 bases from V and 1 base from J, with 10 bases between. The germline CDR1 and CDR2 sequences are SGHNT and YYREEE (reference sequence). The CDR3 here is CASTGAGNTEAFF. The CDR3 DNA reads TGTGCCAGCACTGGGGCGGGGAACACTGAAGCTTTCTTT.

The chain uses TRBV29-1 and TRBJ2-1, with TRBD1 matching 7 bases. Germline V gives CDR1 SQVTM, CDR2 ANQGSEA. The CDR3 is 15 amino acids. After removal of 8 bases from V and 4 bases from J, the junction contained 14 bases not matched to a gene. CDR3: CSPDRVDGKYNEQFF. In DNA form, the CDR3 reads TGCAGCCCAGACAGGGTCGACGGGAAGTACAATGAGCAGTTCTTC.